The 5 T cell receptor beta chains given below trace back to one sample, sequenced in a study of T cells after yellow fever vaccination. TCRdb recomputed calls from the 5' RACE reads with MiXCR, one row per CDR3 protein. In the table there are hundreds of thousands of distinct CDR3 sequences, 15% to 20% of which are singletons. Material: PBMCs, obtained 15 days after the yellow fever booster vaccination. The receptors shown here come from a man aged 30 to 45 who received the YFV17D yellow fever vaccine.

J is TRBJ2-7 and V is TRBV7-2; the match to TRBD2 covers 10 bases. CDR1 and CDR2 from the germline V gene are SGHTA and FQGNSA. With V trimmed by 3 bases and J by 7 bases, 0 bases remained unmatched. The CDR3 runs 12 residues. In nucleotides, the CDR3 is TGTGCCAGCAGCTTGACTAGCGGGGAGCAGTACTTC. Its translation is CASSLTSGEQYF.

There are many counts of this clonotype. The chain couples TRBV29-1 to TRBJ2-7; 13 positions agree with TRBD2. There are 17 residues in the CDR3. Germline CDR1 is SQVTM and CDR2 is ANQGSEA. The junction had 12 bases not matched to a gene; V was cut back by 4 bases and J by 3 bases. CDR3 sequence reads: CSVVSGTSGKGGYEQYF. The CDR3 nucleotides are TGCAGCGTTGTTTCCGGGACTAGCGGGAAAGGTGGCTACGAGCAGTACTTC.

The CDR3 bases are TGTGCCAGCAGCCAGCTACTAGCGGGAGGCCGCTCTGGGGCCAACGTCCTGACTTTC. Translating gives CASSQLLAGGRSGANVLTF. The V gene is TRBV6-2 or TRBV6-3, the J gene TRBJ2-6; 12 bases are shared with TRBD2. V was clipped by 6 bases and J by 0 bases; unmatched bases: 9. Germline CDR1 reads MNHEY; CDR2 reads SVGEGT. The CDR3 is 19 amino acids.

The chain uses TRBV6-1 and TRBJ2-1, with D unresolved. Germline CDR1 is MNHNS and CDR2 is SASEGT. Trimming pared 6 bases from V and 4 bases from J, leaving 13 bases between. This CDR3 has 14 amino acids. The CDR3 region has the DNA TGTGCCAGCAGCCCACGGCCGGATTACAATGAGCAGTTCTTC. Residues: CASSPRPDYNEQFF.

The V and J genes are TRBV6-2 or TRBV6-3 and TRBJ2-5; TRBD1 agrees at 8 bases. After removal of 2 bases from V and 4 bases from J, the junction contained 3 bases not matched to a gene. The CDR3 contains 14 residues. Per germline, CDR1 MNHEY and CDR2 SVGEGT. CDR3 nucleotide sequence: TGTGCCAGCAGTTACCGACAGGGGTCAGAGACCCAGTACTTC. It yields the protein CASSYRQGSETQYF.